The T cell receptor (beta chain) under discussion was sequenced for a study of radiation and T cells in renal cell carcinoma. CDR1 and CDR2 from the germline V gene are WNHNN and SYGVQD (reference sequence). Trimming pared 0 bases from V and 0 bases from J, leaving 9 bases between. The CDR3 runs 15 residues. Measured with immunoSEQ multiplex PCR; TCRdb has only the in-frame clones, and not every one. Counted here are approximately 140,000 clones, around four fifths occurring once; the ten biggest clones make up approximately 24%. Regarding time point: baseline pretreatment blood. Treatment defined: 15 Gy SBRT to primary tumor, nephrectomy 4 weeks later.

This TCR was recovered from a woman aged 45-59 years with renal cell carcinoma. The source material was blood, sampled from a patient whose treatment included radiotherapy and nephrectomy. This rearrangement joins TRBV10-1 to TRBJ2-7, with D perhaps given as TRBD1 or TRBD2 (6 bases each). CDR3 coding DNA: TGCGCCAGCAGTGAGTCGCCGGGGGCCTCCTACGAGCAGTACTTC. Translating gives CASSESPGASYEQYF.